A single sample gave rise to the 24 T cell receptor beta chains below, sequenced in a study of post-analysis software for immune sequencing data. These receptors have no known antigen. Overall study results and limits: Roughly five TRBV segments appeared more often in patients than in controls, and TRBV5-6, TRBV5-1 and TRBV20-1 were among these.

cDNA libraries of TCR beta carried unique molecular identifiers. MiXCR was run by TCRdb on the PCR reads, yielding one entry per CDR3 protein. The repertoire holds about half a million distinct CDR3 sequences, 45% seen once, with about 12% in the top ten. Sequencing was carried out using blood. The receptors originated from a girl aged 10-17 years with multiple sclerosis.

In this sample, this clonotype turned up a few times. CDR3 sequence reads: CASSKFGSGLSYNEQFF. Here the CDR3 DNA reads TGTGCCAGCAGCAAATTCGGTAGCGGGCTCTCCTACAATGAGCAGTTCTTC. This chain joins TRBV21-1 and TRBJ2-1; TRBD2 is the table's D call and was not checked against the DNA. TRBV21-1 is tagged as a pseudogene. The CDR3 runs 17 residues.

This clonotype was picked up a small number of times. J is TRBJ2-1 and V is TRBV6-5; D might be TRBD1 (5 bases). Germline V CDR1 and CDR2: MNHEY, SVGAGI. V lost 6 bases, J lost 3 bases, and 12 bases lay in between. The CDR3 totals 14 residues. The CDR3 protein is CASSPPGFYNEQFF. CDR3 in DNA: TGTGCCAGCAGCCCCCCAGGGTTCTACAATGAGCAGTTCTTC.

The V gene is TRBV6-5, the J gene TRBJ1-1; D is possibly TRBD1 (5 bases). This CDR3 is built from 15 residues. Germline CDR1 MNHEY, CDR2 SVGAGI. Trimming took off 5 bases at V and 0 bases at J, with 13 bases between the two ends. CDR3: CASSPRSGLNTEAFF. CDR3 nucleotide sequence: TGTGCCAGCAGTCCCCGTTCAGGGTTGAACACTGAAGCTTTCTTT.

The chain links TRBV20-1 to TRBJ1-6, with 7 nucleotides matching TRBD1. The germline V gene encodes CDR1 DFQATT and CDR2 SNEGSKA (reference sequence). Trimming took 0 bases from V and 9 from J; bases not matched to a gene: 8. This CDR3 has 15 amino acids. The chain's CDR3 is CSARELGGESSPLHF. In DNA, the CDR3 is TGCAGTGCTAGAGAATTAGGGGGCGAGTCTTCACCCCTCCACTTT.

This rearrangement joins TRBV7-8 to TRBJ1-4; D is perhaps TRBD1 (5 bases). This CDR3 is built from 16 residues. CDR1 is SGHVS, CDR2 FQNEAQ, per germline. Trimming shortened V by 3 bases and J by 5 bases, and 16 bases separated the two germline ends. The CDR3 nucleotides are TGTGCCAGCAGCTTCCGGGGGAAGGGTCAAAATGAAAAACTGTTTTTT. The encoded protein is CASSFRGKGQNEKLFF.

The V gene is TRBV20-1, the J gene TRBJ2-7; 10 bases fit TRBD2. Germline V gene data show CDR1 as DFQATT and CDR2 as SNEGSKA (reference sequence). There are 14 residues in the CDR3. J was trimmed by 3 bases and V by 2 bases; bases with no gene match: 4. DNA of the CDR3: TGCAGTGCTAGAAGTCTAGCGGGAGACTACGAGCAGTACTTC. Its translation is CSARSLAGDYEQYF.

CDR3 sequence: CASSLSVVGPGELFF. The CDR3 region has the DNA TGCGCCAGCAGCTTGTCGGTTGTAGGGCCCGGGGAGCTGTTTTTT. The chain employs TRBV5-1 and TRBJ2-2; D gene uncertain. Between the trimmed V and J ends, which lost 1 base and 6 bases, there was a span of 13 bases. Germline CDR1 reads SGHRS; CDR2 reads YFSETQ. The CDR3 has 15 residues. Looking up the rest from reference TRBV5-1 and TRBJ2-2 gives the full variable domain: KAGVTQTPRYLIKTRGQQVTLSCSPISGHRSVSWYQQTPGQGLQFLFEYFSETQRNKGNFPGRFSGRQFSNSRSEMNVSTLELGDSALYLCASSLSVVGPGELFFGEGSRLTVL.

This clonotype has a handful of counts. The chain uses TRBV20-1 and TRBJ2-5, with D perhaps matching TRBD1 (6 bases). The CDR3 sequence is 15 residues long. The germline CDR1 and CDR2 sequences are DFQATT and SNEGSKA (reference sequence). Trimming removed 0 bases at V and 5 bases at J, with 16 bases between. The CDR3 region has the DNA TGCAGTGCTAGAGATTCGGCAGGGGTTGGGGAGACCCAGTACTTC. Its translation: CSARDSAGVGETQYF.

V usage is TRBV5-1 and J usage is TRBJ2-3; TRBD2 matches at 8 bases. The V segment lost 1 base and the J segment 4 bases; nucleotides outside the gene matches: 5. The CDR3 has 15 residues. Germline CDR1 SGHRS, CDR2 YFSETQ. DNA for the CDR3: TGCGCCAGCAGCTTGAGCGGGAGAGGGGCAGATACGCAGTATTTT. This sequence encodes CASSLSGRGADTQYF.

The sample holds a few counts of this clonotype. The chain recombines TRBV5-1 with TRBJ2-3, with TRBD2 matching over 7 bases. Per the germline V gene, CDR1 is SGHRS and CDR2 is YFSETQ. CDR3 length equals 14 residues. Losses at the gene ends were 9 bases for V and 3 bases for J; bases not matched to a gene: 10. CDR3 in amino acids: CATQRDLKTDTQYF. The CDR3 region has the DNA TGCGCCACCCAGCGGGACCTAAAGACAGATACGCAGTATTTT.

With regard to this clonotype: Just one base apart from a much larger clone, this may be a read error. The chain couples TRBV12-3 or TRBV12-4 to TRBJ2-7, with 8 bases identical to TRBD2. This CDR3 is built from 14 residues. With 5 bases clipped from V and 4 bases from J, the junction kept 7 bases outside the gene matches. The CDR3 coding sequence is TGTGCCAGCAGTCGAAGCGGGAGTAGATACGAGCAGTACTTC. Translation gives CASSRSGSRYEQYF.

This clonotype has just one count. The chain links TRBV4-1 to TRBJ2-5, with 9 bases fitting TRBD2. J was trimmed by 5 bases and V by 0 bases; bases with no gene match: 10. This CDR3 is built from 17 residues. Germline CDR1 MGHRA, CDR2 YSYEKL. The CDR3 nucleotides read TGCGCCAGCAGCCAAGATTGGCGAGCGGGAGGTGAGGAGACCCAGTACTTC. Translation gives CASSQDWRAGGEETQYF.

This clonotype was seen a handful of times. CDR3 in amino acids: CASSPTEANEQFF. CDR3 DNA: TGTGCCAGCAGCCCCACAGAGGCCAATGAGCAGTTCTTC. The chain links TRBV4-2 to TRBJ2-1, with unresolved D. V lost 4 bases to trimming and J lost 6 bases, with 10 bases between them. The V gene's germline CDR1 is LGHNA and CDR2 YNFKEQ. The CDR3 has 13 amino acids.

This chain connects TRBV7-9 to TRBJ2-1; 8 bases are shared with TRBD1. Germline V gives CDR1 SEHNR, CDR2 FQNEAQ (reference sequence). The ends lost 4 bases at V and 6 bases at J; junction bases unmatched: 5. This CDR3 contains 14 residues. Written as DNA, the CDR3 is TGTGCCAGCAGCTGGGACAGGCCAGGCAATGAGCAGTTCTTC. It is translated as CASSWDRPGNEQFF.

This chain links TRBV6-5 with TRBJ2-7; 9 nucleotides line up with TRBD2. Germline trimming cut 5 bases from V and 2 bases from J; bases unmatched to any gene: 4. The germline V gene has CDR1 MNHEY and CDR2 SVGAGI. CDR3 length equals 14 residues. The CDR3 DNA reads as TGTGCCAGCAGTCAGACTAGCGGAGCCTACGAGCAGTACTTC. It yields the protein CASSQTSGAYEQYF.

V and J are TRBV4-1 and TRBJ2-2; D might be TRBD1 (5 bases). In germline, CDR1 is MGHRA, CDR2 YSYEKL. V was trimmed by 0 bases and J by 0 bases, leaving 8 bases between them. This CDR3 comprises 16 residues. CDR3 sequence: CASSQDPGSNTGELFF. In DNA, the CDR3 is TGCGCCAGCAGCCAAGATCCAGGGTCGAACACCGGGGAGCTGTTTTTT.

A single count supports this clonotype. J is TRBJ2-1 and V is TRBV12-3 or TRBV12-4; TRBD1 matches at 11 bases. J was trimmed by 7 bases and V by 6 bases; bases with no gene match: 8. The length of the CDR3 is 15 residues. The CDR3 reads CASSLLGTGGNEQFF. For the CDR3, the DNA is TGTGCCAGCAGCCTCTTGGGGACAGGGGGGAATGAGCAGTTCTTC.

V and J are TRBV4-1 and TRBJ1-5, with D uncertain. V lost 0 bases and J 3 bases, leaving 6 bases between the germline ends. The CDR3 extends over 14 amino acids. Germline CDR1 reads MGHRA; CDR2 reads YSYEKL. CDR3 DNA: TGCGCCAGCAGCCAAGATAGGAACAATCAGCCCCAGCATTTT. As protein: CASSQDRNNQPQHF.

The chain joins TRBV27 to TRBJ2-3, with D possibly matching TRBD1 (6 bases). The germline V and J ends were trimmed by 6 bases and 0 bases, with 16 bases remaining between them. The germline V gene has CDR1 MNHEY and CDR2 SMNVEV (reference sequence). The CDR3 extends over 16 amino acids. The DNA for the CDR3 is TGTGCCAGCAGCACGGGAACAGGGCCGAGCACAGATACGCAGTATTTT. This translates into CASSTGTGPSTDTQYF.

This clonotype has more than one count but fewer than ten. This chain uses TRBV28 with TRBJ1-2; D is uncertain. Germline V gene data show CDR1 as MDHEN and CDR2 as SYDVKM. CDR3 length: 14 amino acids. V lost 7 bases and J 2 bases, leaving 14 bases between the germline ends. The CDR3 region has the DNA TGTGCCAGCACCGCTCAGGTGGGCAACTATGGCTACACCTTC. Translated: CASTAQVGNYGYTF.

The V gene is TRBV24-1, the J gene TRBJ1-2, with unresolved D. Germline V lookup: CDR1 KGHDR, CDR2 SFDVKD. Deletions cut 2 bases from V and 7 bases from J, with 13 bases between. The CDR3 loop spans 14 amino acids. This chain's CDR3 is CATSDSRTAGGYTF. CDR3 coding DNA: TGTGCCACCAGTGATTCTCGGACGGCAGGTGGCTACACCTTC.

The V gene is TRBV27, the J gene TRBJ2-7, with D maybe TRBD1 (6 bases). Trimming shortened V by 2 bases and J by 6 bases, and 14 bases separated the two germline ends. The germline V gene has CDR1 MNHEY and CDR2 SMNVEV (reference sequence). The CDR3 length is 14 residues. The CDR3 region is CASSLVQGSLEQYF. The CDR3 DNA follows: TGTGCCAGCAGTTTAGTACAGGGCTCGCTCGAGCAGTACTTC.

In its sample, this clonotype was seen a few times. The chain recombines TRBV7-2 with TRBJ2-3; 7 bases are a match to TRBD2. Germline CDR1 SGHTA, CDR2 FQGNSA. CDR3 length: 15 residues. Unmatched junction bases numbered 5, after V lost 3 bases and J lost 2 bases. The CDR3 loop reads CASSLSGAHTDTQYF. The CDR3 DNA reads TGTGCCAGCAGCTTGAGCGGGGCCCACACAGATACGCAGTATTTT.

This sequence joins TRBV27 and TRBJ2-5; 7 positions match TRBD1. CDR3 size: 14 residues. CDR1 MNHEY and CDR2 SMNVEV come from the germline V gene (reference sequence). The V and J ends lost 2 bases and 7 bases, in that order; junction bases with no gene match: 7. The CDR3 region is CASSLDRVWGTQYF. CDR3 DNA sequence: TGTGCCAGCAGTTTAGACAGGGTCTGGGGGACCCAGTACTTC.